The rows below give T cell receptor beta chains drawn from one sample of a study of CD8+ T cells in alopecia areata. TCRdb's copy holds only in-frame clones and misses some; the assay was immunoSEQ multiplex PCR. The data contain hundreds of thousands of clones, approximately 65% of them singletons. The sequencing used CD4+ T cells sorted from blood, collected at approximately week 44, from a patient treated with tofacitinib. The receptors derive from a human donor with alopecia areata. Both conserved end residues are part of each CDR3. The order of the fields is CDR3 DNA, CDR3 protein, D gene, clone size, J gene, V gene. D genes are given only for firm matches. The listing skips clone size in some rows; elsewhere it reads once, few, many or a size class.

cdr3_nt: TGTGCCTGGAGCGCCTCAGGGACAGCCTACGAGCAGTACTTC
cdr3_aa: CAWSASGTAYEQYF
d_call: TRBD1
clone_size: once
j_call: TRBJ2-7
v_call: TRBV30

cdr3_nt: TGTGCCAGTGCCCGGAATGACTATGGCTACACCTTC
cdr3_aa: CASARNDYGYTF
d_call: -
clone_size: -
j_call: TRBJ1-2
v_call: TRBV19

cdr3_nt: TGTGCCAGCAGCTTACCAACCAGCTCCTACGAGCAGTACTTC
cdr3_aa: CASSLPTSSYEQYF
d_call: -
clone_size: -
j_call: TRBJ2-7
v_call: TRBV7-8

cdr3_nt: TGCAGCGTTGACGTGATGCGGGGGGCCGGGGATGAGCAGTTCTTC
cdr3_aa: CSVDVMRGAGDEQFF
d_call: TRBD2
clone_size: -
j_call: TRBJ2-1
v_call: TRBV29-1

cdr3_nt: TGTGCCAGCAGTGGGGGGGCCTATCACTCTGAAGCTTTCTTT
cdr3_aa: CASSGGAYHSEAFF
d_call: -
clone_size: -
j_call: TRBJ1-1
v_call: TRBV25-1

cdr3_nt: TGTGCCAGCAGCTTATACAGGGGAAATCAGCCCCAGCATTTT
cdr3_aa: CASSLYRGNQPQHF
d_call: TRBD1
clone_size: -
j_call: TRBJ1-5
v_call: TRBV7-2

cdr3_nt: TGTGCCACCAGCAGACCTCAGGGGCCCTACACCTTC
cdr3_aa: CATSRPQGPYTF
d_call: -
clone_size: few
j_call: TRBJ1-2
v_call: TRBV15

cdr3_nt: TGTGCCTGGAGTGAGGGGGCGCGGGGCATTCAGTACTTC
cdr3_aa: CAWSEGARGIQYF
d_call: -
clone_size: -
j_call: TRBJ2-4
v_call: TRBV30

cdr3_nt: TGTGCTAGCGGGCGGGGCCCAGATACGCAGTATTTT
cdr3_aa: CASGRGPDTQYF
d_call: TRBD2
clone_size: -
j_call: TRBJ2-3
v_call: TRBV7-2

cdr3_nt: TGTGCCAGCAGTGGTCACAGGGGAACCGGGGAGCTGTTTTTT
cdr3_aa: CASSGHRGTGELFF
d_call: TRBD1
clone_size: -
j_call: TRBJ2-2
v_call: TRBV6-5